The source of this T cell receptor beta chain is a study of blood T cell repertoires in COVID-19 (dated by TCRdb to 2019 to 2021). With regard to the full study: Samples from collaborators originated in the United States, Italy and Spain and spanned both the acute and convalescent phases of COVID-19. Where available, HLA class I and class II types were taken from metadata supplied by the sample provider and were not determined by assay-based typing. The dataset comprised deeply sampled blood TCRbeta repertoires from subjects exposed to, actively infected with, or recovered from COVID-19. A freely available public database, intended as a resource for researchers studying the immune response to SARS-CoV-2, is where the repertoires were released. Nearly every sample came with metadata listing a de-identified subject ID, COVID-19 status, age in years and sex. The material from the prospective study consisted of cDNA or gDNA derived from T cells, B-cell-depleted T cells, or PBMCs. Samples were obtained from the ongoing ImmuneRACE study (first 160 participants) and from 1,254 subjects provided by 6 global collaborators.

In the prospective study, participants were about 18 to 89 years old, resided in fewer than 25 geographic areas of the United States, and were enrolled through a virtual design. Cohort assignment in the prospective study relied on participant-reported clinical history from a screening survey and a study questionnaire. For ImmuneRACE Cohort 3, a participant was defined as recovered based on two consecutive negative NP/OP PCR tests, clearance by a healthcare professional, or resolution of symptoms. In the prospective study, mobile phlebotomists collected whole blood, serum and a nasopharyngeal or oropharyngeal swab from each participant. Over a roughly 2-month period, participants in the prospective study had the option of providing additional blood draws and questionnaires. Before DNA extraction, prospective study blood samples were shipped either frozen or at room temperature. The immunoSEQ Assay, a bias-controlled multiplex PCR, was used to amplify TCRbeta CDR3 regions from genomic DNA. The original pipeline was this. Nucleated cell counts per sample were estimated from amplification of reference gene primers within the assay. To quantify the absolute abundance of each unique TCRbeta CDR3 rearrangement, sequence reads were collapsed and filtered. Productive Simpson clonality was computed per sample as the square root of Simpson's diversity index over productive rearrangements. This is the immuneACCESS table as TCRdb keeps it, with only in-frame sequences that have V and J called. A part of the clones is gone; compared with another copy, unresolved V genes explain less than half, and the rest is unexplained. The DNA was the basis for D and trimming; V, J and clone size are from that table. The sample has approximately 250,000 clones on record, roughly four fifths of them singletons. The ten largest account for 15% of the sample.

Trimming at the junction amounts to 4 bases on V and 8 bases on J, and the germline ends lie 24 bases apart. The CDR3 has 17 amino acids, counting the end cysteine and phenylalanine. Just CDR3 DNA is preserved here, 51 bases in frame from base 1. CDR1 and CDR2, looked up from the germline V gene (reference sequence), are LGHDT and YNNKEL. Points on this clone: The antigen this receptor binds is unknown. No clone much larger than this one lies a single base away; base qualities are absent.

The investigation overall reported the following: The quantity of clinical and demographic metadata differed by source and by participant and was supplied without curation.

This receptor chain uses TRBV3-1 (or the pseudogene TRBV3-2) and TRBJ1-3; no D gene can be assigned with confidence. Sequenced material: PBMCs or T cells enriched from blood (not recorded which). The sequence derives from a man between 35 and 55 years old who had recovered from COVID-19. The CDR3 has the sequence CASSLFPGSSRKDTIYF. The base sequence is TGTGCCAGCAGCCTTTTTCCTGGGAGTTCTAGGAAAGACACCATATATTTT.